This T cell receptor (beta chain) was retrieved from a study of early T cells in non-severe SARS-CoV-2 infection. V dropped 1 base and J dropped 3; count of bases not matched to a gene: 4. The CDR3 is 15 amino acids. Germline lookup yields CDR1 SGHRS and CDR2 YFSETQ. This clonotype has at least ten counts. TCRdb independently ran MiXCR on the 5' RACE reads; one entry per CDR3 protein. The sample shows 45,000 to 55,000 distinct CDR3 sequences, about 10% of them seen only once. The sequence was collected from an adult who was a healthcare worker with PCR-confirmed SARS-CoV-2 infection or an uninfected control (not recorded which). Material for sequencing was whole blood. This chain connects TRBV5-1 to TRBJ1-5; TRBD1 agrees at 7 bases. The CDR3 loop reads CASSLSGQLNQPQHF. CDR3 DNA: TGCGCCAGCAGCTTGTCGGGACAGCTCAATCAGCCCCAGCATTTT.